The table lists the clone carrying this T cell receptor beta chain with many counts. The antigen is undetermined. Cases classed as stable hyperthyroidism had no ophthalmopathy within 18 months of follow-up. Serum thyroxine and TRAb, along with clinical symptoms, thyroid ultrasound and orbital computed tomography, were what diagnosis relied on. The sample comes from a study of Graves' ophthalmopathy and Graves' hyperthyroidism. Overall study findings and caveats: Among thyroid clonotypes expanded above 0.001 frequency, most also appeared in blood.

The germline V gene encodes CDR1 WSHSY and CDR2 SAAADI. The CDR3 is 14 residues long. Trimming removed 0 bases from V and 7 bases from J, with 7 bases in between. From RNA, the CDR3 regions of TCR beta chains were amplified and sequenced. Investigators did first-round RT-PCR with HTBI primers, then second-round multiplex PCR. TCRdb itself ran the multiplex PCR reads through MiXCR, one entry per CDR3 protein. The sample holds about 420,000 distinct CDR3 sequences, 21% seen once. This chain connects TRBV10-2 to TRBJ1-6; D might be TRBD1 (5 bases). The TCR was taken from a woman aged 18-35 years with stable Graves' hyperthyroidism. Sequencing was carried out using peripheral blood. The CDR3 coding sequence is TGCGCCAGCAGTGAGTCCGGGGACAATTCACCCCTCCACTTT. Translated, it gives CASSESGDNSPLHF.